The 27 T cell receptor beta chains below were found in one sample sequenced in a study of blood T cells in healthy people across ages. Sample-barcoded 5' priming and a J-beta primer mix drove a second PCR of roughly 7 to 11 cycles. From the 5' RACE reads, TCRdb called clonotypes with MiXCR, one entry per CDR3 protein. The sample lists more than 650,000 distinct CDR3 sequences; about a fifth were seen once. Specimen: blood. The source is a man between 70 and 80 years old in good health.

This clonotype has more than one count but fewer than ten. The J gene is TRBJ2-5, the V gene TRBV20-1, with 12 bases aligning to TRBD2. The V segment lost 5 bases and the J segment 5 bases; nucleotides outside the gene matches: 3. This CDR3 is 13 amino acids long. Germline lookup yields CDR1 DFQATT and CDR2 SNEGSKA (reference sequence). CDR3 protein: CSAETSGGETQYF. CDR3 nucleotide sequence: TGCAGTGCTGAGACTAGCGGGGGTGAGACCCAGTACTTC.

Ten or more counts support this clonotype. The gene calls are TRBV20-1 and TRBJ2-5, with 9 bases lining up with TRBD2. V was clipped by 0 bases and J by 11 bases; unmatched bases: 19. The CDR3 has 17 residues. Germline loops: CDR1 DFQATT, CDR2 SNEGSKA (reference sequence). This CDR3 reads CSARDRRGLAGFGEQYF. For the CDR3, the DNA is TGCAGTGCTAGAGATCGGAGGGGTCTAGCGGGGTTTGGTGAGCAGTACTTC.

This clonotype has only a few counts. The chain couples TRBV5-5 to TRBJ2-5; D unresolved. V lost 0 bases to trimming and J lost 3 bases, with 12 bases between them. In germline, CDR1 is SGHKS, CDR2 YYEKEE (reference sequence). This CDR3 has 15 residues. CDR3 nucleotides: TGTGCCAGCAGCTTGGGGCCTGGGTGGGAAGAGACCCAGTACTTC. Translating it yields CASSLGPGWEETQYF.

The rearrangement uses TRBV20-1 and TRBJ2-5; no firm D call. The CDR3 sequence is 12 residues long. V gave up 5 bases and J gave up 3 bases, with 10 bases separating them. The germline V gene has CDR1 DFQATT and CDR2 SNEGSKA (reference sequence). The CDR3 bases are TGCAGTGCTTCTGACTGGGAAGAGACCCAGTACTTC. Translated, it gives CSASDWEETQYF.

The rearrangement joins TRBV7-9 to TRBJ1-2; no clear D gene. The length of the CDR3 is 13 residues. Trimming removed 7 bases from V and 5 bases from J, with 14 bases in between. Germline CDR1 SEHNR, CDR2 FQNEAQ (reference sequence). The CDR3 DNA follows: TGTGCCAGCACCGTCGAGCCAGGATATGGCTACACCTTC. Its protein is CASTVEPGYGYTF.

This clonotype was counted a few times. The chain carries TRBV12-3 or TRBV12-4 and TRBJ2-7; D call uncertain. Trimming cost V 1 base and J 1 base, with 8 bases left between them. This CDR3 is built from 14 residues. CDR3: CASSLGHPSYEQYV. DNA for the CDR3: TGTGCCAGCAGTTTAGGACATCCATCCTACGAGCAGTACGTC.

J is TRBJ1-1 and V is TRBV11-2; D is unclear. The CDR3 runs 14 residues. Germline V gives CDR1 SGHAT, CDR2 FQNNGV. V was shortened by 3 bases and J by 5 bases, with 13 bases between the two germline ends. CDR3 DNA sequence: TGTGCCAGCAGCTTCCTGATTTTGGGTACTGAAGCTTTCTTT. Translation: CASSFLILGTEAFF.

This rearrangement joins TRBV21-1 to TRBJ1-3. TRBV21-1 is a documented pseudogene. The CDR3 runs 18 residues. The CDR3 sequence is CASSKSNLGESPGNTIYF. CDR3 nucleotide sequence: TGTGCCAGCAGCAAATCCAACCTGGGGGAGTCCCCTGGAAACACCATATATTTT.

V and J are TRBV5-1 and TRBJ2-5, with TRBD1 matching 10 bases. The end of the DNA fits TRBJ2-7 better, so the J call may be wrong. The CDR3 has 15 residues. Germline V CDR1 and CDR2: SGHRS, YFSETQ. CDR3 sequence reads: CASSLGTGGNYEQYF. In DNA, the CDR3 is TGCGCCAGCAGCTTGGGGACAGGGGGGAACTACGAGCAGTACTTC.

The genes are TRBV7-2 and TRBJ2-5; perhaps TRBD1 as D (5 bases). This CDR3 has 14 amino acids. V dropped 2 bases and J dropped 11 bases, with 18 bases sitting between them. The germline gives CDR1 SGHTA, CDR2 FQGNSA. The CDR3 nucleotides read TGTGCCAGCAGCTTAATACAGGTCCCATGGGAACAGTACTTC. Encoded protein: CASSLIQVPWEQYF.

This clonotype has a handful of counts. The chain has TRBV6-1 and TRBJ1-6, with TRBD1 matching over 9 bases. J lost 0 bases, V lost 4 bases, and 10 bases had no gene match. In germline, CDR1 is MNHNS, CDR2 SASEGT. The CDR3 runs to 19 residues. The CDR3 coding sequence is TGTGCCAGCAGTGCGCGACAGGGGGATGGGATCTCCTATAATTCACCCCTCCACTTT. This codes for CASSARQGDGISYNSPLHF.

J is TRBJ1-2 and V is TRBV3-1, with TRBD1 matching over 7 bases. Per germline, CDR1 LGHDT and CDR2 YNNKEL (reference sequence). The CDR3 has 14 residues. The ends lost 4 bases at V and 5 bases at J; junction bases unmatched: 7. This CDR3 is CASSPAGTEYGYTF. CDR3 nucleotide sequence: TGTGCCAGCAGCCCAGCTGGGACAGAATATGGCTACACCTTC.

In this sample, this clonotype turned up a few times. The CDR3 loop is CASSLVGRTEYGYTF. For the CDR3, the DNA is TGTGCCAGCAGCTTAGTCGGGCGGACAGAGTATGGCTACACCTTC. V usage is TRBV11-2 and J usage is TRBJ1-2; D possibly corresponds to TRBD1 (6 bases). The germline gives CDR1 SGHAT, CDR2 FQNNGV. There are 15 residues in the CDR3. V lost 1 base and J 5 bases, leaving 14 bases between the germline ends.

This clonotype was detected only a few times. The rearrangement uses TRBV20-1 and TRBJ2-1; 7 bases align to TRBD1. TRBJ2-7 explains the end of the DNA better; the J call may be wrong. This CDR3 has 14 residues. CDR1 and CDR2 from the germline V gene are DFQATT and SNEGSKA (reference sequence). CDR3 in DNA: TGCAGTGCTTTTACAGGGGCGCTGCCCTACGAGCAGTACTTC. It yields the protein CSAFTGALPYEQYF.

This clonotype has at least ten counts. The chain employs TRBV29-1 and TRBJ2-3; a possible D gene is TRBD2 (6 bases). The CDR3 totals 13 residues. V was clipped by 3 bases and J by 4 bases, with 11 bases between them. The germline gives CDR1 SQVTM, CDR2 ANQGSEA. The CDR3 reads CSVDGSGADTQYF. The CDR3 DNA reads TGCAGCGTTGACGGTTCGGGAGCAGATACGCAGTATTTT.

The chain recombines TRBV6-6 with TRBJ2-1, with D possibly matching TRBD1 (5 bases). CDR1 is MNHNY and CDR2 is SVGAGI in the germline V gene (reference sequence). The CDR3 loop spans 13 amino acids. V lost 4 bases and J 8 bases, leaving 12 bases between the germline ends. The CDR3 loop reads CASSSRGTDEQFF. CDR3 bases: TGTGCCAGCAGTTCTAGGGGAACCGATGAGCAGTTCTTC.

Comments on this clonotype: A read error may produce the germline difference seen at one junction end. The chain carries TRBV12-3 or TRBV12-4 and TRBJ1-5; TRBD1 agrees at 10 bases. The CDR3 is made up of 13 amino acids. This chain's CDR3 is CVSRDRGLQPQHF. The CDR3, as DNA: TGTGTCAGCAGAGACAGGGGGCTTCAGCCCCAGCATTTT.

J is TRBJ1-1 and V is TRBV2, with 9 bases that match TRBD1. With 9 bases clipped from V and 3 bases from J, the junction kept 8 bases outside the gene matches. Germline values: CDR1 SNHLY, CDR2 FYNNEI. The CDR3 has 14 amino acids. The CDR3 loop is CASRWDRADTEAFF. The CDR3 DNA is TGTGCCAGTAGATGGGACAGGGCGGACACTGAAGCTTTCTTT.

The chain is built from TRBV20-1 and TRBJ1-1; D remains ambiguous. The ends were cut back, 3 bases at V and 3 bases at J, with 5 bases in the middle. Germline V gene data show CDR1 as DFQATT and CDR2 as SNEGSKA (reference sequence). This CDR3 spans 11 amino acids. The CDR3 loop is CSARDYTEAFF. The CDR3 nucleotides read TGCAGTGCTAGGGACTACACTGAAGCTTTCTTT.

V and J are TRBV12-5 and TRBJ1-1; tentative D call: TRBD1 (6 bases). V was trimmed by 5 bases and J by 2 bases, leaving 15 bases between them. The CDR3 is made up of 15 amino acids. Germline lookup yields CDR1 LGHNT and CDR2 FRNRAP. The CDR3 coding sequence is TGTGCTAGTGGTATGGGGGACATGGGAAACACTGAAGCTTTCTTT. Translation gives CASGMGDMGNTEAFF.

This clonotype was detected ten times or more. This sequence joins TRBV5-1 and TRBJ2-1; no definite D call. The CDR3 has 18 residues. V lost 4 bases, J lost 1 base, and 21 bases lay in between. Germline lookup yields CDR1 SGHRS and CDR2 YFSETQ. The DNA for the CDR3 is TGCGCCAGCAGCAACAGCTACTCTGGGCCAGGTTCCTACAATGAGCAGTTCTTC. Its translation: CASSNSYSGPGSYNEQFF.

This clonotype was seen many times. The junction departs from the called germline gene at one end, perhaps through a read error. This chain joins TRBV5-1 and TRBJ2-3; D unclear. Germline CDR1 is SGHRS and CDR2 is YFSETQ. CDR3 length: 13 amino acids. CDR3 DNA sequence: TGTGCCAGCAGTTTCGGCGGCACAGATACGCAGTATTTT. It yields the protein CASSFGGTDTQYF.

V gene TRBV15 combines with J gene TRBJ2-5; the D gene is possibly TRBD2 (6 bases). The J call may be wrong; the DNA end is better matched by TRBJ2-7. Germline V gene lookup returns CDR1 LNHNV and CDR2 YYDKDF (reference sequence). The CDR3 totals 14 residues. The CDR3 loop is CATSRDGSVGEQYV. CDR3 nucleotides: TGTGCCACCAGCAGAGACGGGAGTGTTGGCGAGCAGTACGTC.

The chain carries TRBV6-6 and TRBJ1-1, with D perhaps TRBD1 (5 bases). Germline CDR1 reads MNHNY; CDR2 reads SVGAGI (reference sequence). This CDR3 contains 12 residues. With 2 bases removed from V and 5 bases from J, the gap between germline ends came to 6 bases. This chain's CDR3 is CASSYAGTEAFF. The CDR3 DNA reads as TGTGCCAGCAGTTACGCAGGGACTGAAGCTTTCTTT.

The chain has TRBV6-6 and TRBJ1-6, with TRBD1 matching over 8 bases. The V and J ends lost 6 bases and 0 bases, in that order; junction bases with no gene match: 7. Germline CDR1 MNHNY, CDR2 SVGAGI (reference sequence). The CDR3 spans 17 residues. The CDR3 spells CASRNRGQGSYNSPLHF. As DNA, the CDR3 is TGTGCCAGCAGAAACCGCGGACAGGGCTCCTATAATTCACCCCTCCACTTT.

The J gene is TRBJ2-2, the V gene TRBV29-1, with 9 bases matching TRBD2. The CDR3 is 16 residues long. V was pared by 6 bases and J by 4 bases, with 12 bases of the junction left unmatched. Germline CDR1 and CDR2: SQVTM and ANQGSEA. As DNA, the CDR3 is TGCAGCGTCCCAAATCAGGCGGGAGGGATCACCGGGGAGCTGTTTTTT. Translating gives CSVPNQAGGITGELFF.

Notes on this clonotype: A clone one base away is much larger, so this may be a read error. CDR3 nucleotide sequence: TGTGCCAGCAGGGACAATGAGCAGTTCTTC. Its protein product is CASRDNEQFF. V is TRBV28 and J is TRBJ2-5; no clear D. The last part of the DNA fits TRBJ2-1 better; the J call may be wrong. CDR3 length: 10 amino acids. Germline V CDR1 and CDR2: MDHEN, SYDVKM.